These 32 T cell receptor beta chains share one sample of origin, sequenced in a study of OX40 agonist ivuxolimab in advanced cancers. Profiling relied on immunoSEQ multiplex PCR, and the TCRdb table lists in-frame clones only, not all of them. Found here are under 20,000 clones, about four fifths of them singletons; the top ten hold over 12%. The sample consisted of CD4+ or CD8+ T cells sorted from blood, taken in a trial of the OX40 agonist ivuxolimab. The receptors shown here come from an adult with an advanced solid tumor such as melanoma, head and neck, liver or kidney cancer.

This chain joins TRBV6-1 and TRBJ2-3; D unclear. There are 13 residues in the CDR3. Per the germline V gene, CDR1 is MNHNS and CDR2 is SASEGT. The V end lost 10 bases, the J end lost 0 bases, and 11 bases lay between the germline ends. This chain's CDR3 is CAIAKTSTDTQYF. CDR3 sequence (DNA): TGTGCCATCGCGAAAACTAGCACAGATACGCAGTATTTT.

The gene calls are TRBV9 and TRBJ2-1, with D perhaps matching TRBD1 (6 bases). Germline V gives CDR1 SGDLS, CDR2 YYNGEE. The CDR3 extends over 14 amino acids. The V end was cut by 4 bases, the J end by 10 bases, with 18 bases between. This chain's CDR3 is CASSQYGGPGEQFF. DNA of the CDR3: TGTGCCAGCAGCCAGTATGGGGGCCCGGGGGAGCAGTTCTTC.

The chain combines TRBV4-2 with TRBJ1-1; 8 bases match TRBD1. Trimming took 1 base from V and 3 from J; bases not matched to a gene: 7. Germline lookup yields CDR1 LGHNA and CDR2 YNFKEQ. The CDR3 length is 16 residues. This CDR3 reads CASSQGQGRFYTEAFF. The CDR3 DNA sequence: TGTGCCAGCAGCCAAGGACAGGGGAGGTTTTACACTGAAGCTTTCTTT.

The chain combines TRBV5-4 with TRBJ2-5, with 9 bases identical to TRBD2. Trimming at V came to 5 bases and at J to 5 bases, leaving 7 bases not matched to a gene. Germline V lookup: CDR1 SGHNT, CDR2 YYREEE (reference sequence). The CDR3 consists of 14 residues. CDR3 amino acids: CASSLAGAMETQYF. The CDR3 DNA reads TGTGCCAGCAGTTTAGCGGGAGCGATGGAGACCCAGTACTTC. The whole variable domain, filled in from reference TRBV5-4 and TRBJ2-5, reads ETGVTQSPTHLIKTRGQQVTLRCSSQSGHNTVSWYQQALGQGPQFIFQYYREEENGRGNFPPRFSGLQFPNYSSELNVNALELDDSALYLCASSLAGAMETQYFGPGTRLLVL.

The chain joins TRBV11-3 to TRBJ2-1; 10 nucleotides line up with TRBD2. With V trimmed by 5 bases and J by 4 bases, 17 bases remained unmatched. CDR1 is SGHNT, CDR2 YENEEA, per germline. The CDR3 is 19 amino acids. Here the CDR3 DNA reads TGTGCCAGCAGCAAAACCCTAGCGGGAGTCTACCTAGGATACAATGAGCAGTTCTTC. This sequence encodes CASSKTLAGVYLGYNEQFF.

V and J are TRBV5-1 and TRBJ2-7; TRBD2 aligns across 13 bases. The CDR3 covers 17 residues. Germline lookup yields CDR1 SGHRS and CDR2 YFSETQ. The J segment lost 4 bases and the V segment lost 4 bases, leaving 11 bases of the junction unmatched. CDR3: CASSRKTSGGAHYEQYF. CDR3 DNA: TGCGCCAGCAGCCGTAAAACTAGCGGGGGGGCTCATTACGAGCAGTACTTC. The full variable domain, rest sourced from reference TRBV5-1 and TRBJ2-7, is KAGVTQTPRYLIKTRGQQVTLSCSPISGHRSVSWYQQTPGQGLQFLFEYFSETQRNKGNFPGRFSGRQFSNSRSEMNVSTLELGDSALYLCASSRKTSGGAHYEQYFGPGTRLTVT.

This clone came up a few times. This chain links TRBV18 with TRBJ2-7, with D possibly matching TRBD2 (6 bases). V lost 4 bases to trimming and J lost 3 bases, with 13 bases between them. Germline V gene lookup returns CDR1 KGHSH and CDR2 LQKENI. The CDR3 is 14 amino acids. CDR3 sequence reads: CASSRRDFFYEQYF. In DNA form, the CDR3 reads TGTGCCAGCTCACGACGGGACTTCTTCTACGAGCAGTACTTC.

This chain uses TRBV4-3 with TRBJ1-6; a weak D match, TRBD1 (5 bases). The length of the CDR3 is 17 residues. V was trimmed by 0 bases and J by 3 bases, leaving 12 bases between them. Germline CDR1 and CDR2: LGHNA and YSLEER. The chain's CDR3 is CASSQEVGTDYNSPLHF. As DNA, the CDR3 is TGCGCCAGCAGCCAAGAAGTAGGGACGGACTATAATTCACCCCTCCACTTT.

This chain uses TRBV28 with TRBJ1-5; D is possibly TRBD1 (6 bases). The CDR3 contains 15 residues. Per germline, CDR1 MDHEN and CDR2 SYDVKM. V was shortened by 2 bases and J by 7 bases, with 15 bases between the two germline ends. CDR3 coding DNA: TGTGCCAGCAGTTTACGGCGGGGGCATGGACAGCCCCAGCATTTT. Translation: CASSLRRGHGQPQHF.

The rearrangement joins TRBV29-1 to TRBJ2-5, with D tentatively TRBD1 or TRBD2 (7 bases each). V lost 4 bases and J lost 5, with 14 bases in between. From germline, CDR1 is SQVTM and CDR2 ANQGSEA. This CDR3 contains 13 residues. CDR3 sequence (DNA): TGCAGCGTTGGGCCCAGGGGGGGGGAGACCCAGTACTTC. Translated: CSVGPRGGETQYF.

This chain connects TRBV9 to TRBJ2-2; a possible D gene is TRBD2 (7 bases). Trimming pared 5 bases from V and 2 bases from J, leaving 13 bases between. The CDR3 has 15 amino acids. Germline lookup yields CDR1 SGDLS and CDR2 YYNGEE. CDR3 residues: CASRRGGTNTGELFF. The CDR3, as DNA: TGTGCCAGCAGAAGGGGGGGAACCAACACCGGGGAGCTGTTTTTT.

The chain recombines TRBV6-1 with TRBJ2-3; 7 nucleotides line up with TRBD1. The germline gives CDR1 MNHNS, CDR2 SASEGT. V was clipped by 6 bases and J by 4 bases; unmatched bases: 7. This CDR3 spans 14 amino acids. CDR3 DNA sequence: TGTGCCAGCAGGGGACAGCAAGGGGCAGATACGCAGTATTTT. It codes for CASRGQQGADTQYF.

V gene TRBV2 combines with J gene TRBJ1-2, with D perhaps TRBD1 (5 bases). The CDR3 runs 12 residues. Germline CDR1 and CDR2: SNHLY and FYNNEI. V gave up 3 bases and J gave up 4 bases, with 6 bases separating them. The CDR3 sequence is CASSEGGYGYTF. CDR3 nucleotide sequence: TGTGCCAGCAGTGAGGGGGGCTATGGCTACACCTTC.

The chain is built from TRBV2 and TRBJ1-5; 7 nucleotides match TRBD1. The V gene's germline CDR1 is SNHLY and CDR2 FYNNEI. V shed 3 bases and J 3 bases; nucleotides not matched to a gene: 8. This CDR3 region has 16 residues. The CDR3 DNA reads TGTGCCAGCAGTGAGGTGGGGACAGCGATCAATCAGCCCCAGCATTTT. This sequence encodes CASSEVGTAINQPQHF.

The rearrangement links TRBV19 to TRBJ2-2, with D possibly TRBD1 on 5 matching bases. Germline V gives CDR1 LNHDA, CDR2 SQIVND (reference sequence). The germline V and J ends were trimmed by 3 bases and 0 bases, with 8 bases remaining between them. This CDR3 is built from 15 residues. CDR3 DNA: TGTGCCAGTAGTATTGGCAGGGCGAACACCGGGGAGCTGTTTTTT. It specifies CASSIGRANTGELFF.

The gene calls are TRBV6-1 and TRBJ1-2; D unresolved. Germline V gives CDR1 MNHNS, CDR2 SASEGT. The CDR3 totals 14 residues. V dropped 2 bases and J dropped 0 bases, with 7 bases sitting between them. Written as DNA, the CDR3 is TGTGCCAGCAGTGAATCGGTCACTAACTATGGCTACACCTTC. As protein: CASSESVTNYGYTF.

The J gene is TRBJ2-7, the V gene TRBV7-2, with 7 nucleotides matching TRBD1. The CDR3 covers 15 residues. Unmatched junction bases numbered 7, after V lost 5 bases and J lost 0 bases. CDR1 is SGHTA and CDR2 is FQGNSA in the germline V gene. The CDR3 sequence is CASSLDRSSSYEQYF. The CDR3, as DNA: TGTGCCAGCAGCCTGGACAGGTCCAGCTCCTACGAGCAGTACTTC.

The J gene is TRBJ2-7, the V gene TRBV28; D might be TRBD1 or TRBD2, each matching 5 bases. V dropped 5 bases and J dropped 2 bases, with 16 bases sitting between them. The CDR3 runs to 15 residues. The germline gives CDR1 MDHEN, CDR2 SYDVKM. In nucleotides, the CDR3 is TGTGCCAGCAGTCCAAGCGGTGGGGCTCCCTACGAGCAGTACTTC. Translating it yields CASSPSGGAPYEQYF.

The J gene is TRBJ2-3, the V gene TRBV9, with D perhaps TRBD1 (6 bases). This CDR3 spans 14 amino acids. The V and J ends lost 3 bases and 3 bases respectively, with 11 bases between them. CDR1 SGDLS and CDR2 YYNGEE come from the germline V gene. The CDR3 sequence: CASSAQGGTDTQYF. CDR3 sequence (DNA): TGTGCCAGCAGCGCACAGGGTGGTACAGATACGCAGTATTTT.

This rearrangement joins TRBV4-3 to TRBJ2-7; 8 bases agree with TRBD2. Trimming took 2 bases from V and 0 from J; bases not matched to a gene: 12. CDR1 and CDR2 (germline): LGHNA, YSLEER. The CDR3 loop spans 18 amino acids. The CDR3 DNA sequence: TGCGCCAGCAGCCAACCCCCGGCCCCGGGGGGGACCTCCTACGAGCAGTACTTC. It specifies CASSQPPAPGGTSYEQYF.

This clone occurred a few times. V and J are TRBV18 and TRBJ2-7; D call uncertain. The CDR3 extends over 13 amino acids. V lost 2 bases to trimming and J lost 3 bases, with 8 bases between them. Germline lookup yields CDR1 KGHSH and CDR2 LQKENI. CDR3 protein: CASSPWRFYEQYF. The CDR3 nucleotides are TGTGCCAGCTCACCATGGAGATTCTACGAGCAGTACTTC. Full variable domain (outside the CDR3, taken from reference TRBV18 and TRBJ2-7): NAGVMQNPRHLVRRRGQEARLRCSPMKGHSHVYWYRQLPEEGLKFMVYLQKENIIDESGMPKERFSAEFPKEGPSILRIQQVVRGDSAAYFCASSPWRFYEQYFGPGTRLTVT.

The V and J genes are TRBV4-2 and TRBJ2-1; no definite D call. The CDR3 contains 14 residues. Germline-derived CDR1 and CDR2 are LGHNA and YNFKEQ. V was cut by 1 base and J by 10 bases, with 14 bases left in between. Here the CDR3 reads CASSQVGSGLEQFF. The CDR3 nucleotides read TGTGCCAGCAGCCAAGTAGGTTCGGGCCTGGAGCAGTTCTTC.

This chain connects TRBV5-1 to TRBJ2-1; D remains unclear. The CDR3 totals 14 residues. The germline V and J ends were trimmed by 1 base and 5 bases, with 10 bases remaining between them. Germline V lookup: CDR1 SGHRS, CDR2 YFSETQ. The CDR3 DNA follows: TGCGCCAGCAGCTTGATTCTACCAGACAATGAGCAGTTCTTC. Amino acids: CASSLILPDNEQFF.

A few counts support this clone. V gene TRBV6-5 combines with J gene TRBJ1-2, with 7 bases fitting TRBD1. The CDR3 sequence is 12 residues long. The ends lost 5 bases at V and 8 bases at J; junction bases unmatched: 5. From germline, CDR1 is MNHEY and CDR2 SVGAGI. DNA for the CDR3: TGTGCCAGCAGTCAGGGGGTGACGGGCTACACCTTC. Protein sequence: CASSQGVTGYTF.

V is TRBV7-3 and J is TRBJ2-3, with 9 nucleotides matching TRBD1. J was trimmed by 0 bases and V by 5 bases; bases with no gene match: 3. CDR1 SGHTA and CDR2 FQGTGA come from the germline V gene. CDR3 size: 15 residues. CDR3 in amino acids: CASSPGTGSTDTQYF. The CDR3 DNA is TGTGCCAGCAGCCCCGGGACAGGGAGCACAGATACGCAGTATTTT.

V usage is TRBV7-2 and J usage is TRBJ2-1, with TRBD1 as a possible D gene (5 bases). Trimming cost V 1 base and J 8 bases, with 12 bases left between them. Per germline, CDR1 SGHTA and CDR2 FQGNSA. The CDR3 contains 14 residues. CDR3 region: CASSLGGASDEQFF. CDR3 coding DNA: TGTGCCAGCAGCTTAGGTGGGGCCTCGGATGAGCAGTTCTTC.

The rearrangement joins TRBV7-2 to TRBJ1-3, with 9 bases aligning to TRBD1. V lost 5 bases, J lost 0 bases, and 2 bases stayed unmatched. The CDR3 is made up of 15 amino acids. CDR1 SGHTA and CDR2 FQGNSA come from the germline V gene. CDR3 in DNA: TGTGCCAGCAGCGGACAGGGGAGCTCTGGAAACACCATATATTTT. This gives the protein CASSGQGSSGNTIYF. The variable domain in full, with the rest retrieved from reference TRBV7-2 and TRBJ1-3, is GAGVSQSPSNKVTEKGKDVELRCDPISGHTALYWYRQSLGQGLEFLIYFQGNSAPDKSGLPSDRFSAERTGGSVSTLTIQRTQQEDSAVYLCASSGQGSSGNTIYFGEGSWLTVV.

The chain is built from TRBV6-6 and TRBJ2-2; the D gene is possibly TRBD2 (5 bases). The CDR3 loop spans 14 amino acids. V was cut by 2 bases and J by 6 bases, with 10 bases left in between. CDR1 and CDR2 (germline): MNHNY, SVGAGI (reference sequence). CDR3 loop: CASSYEGGAGELFF. CDR3 nucleotide sequence: TGTGCCAGCAGTTACGAGGGCGGTGCCGGGGAGCTGTTTTTT.

The chain recombines TRBV11-2 with TRBJ2-1; the D gene is possibly TRBD1 (6 bases). With 9 bases removed from V and 10 bases from J, the gap between germline ends came to 22 bases. The CDR3 covers 14 residues. Per the germline V gene, CDR1 is SGHAT and CDR2 is FQNNGV. The CDR3 bases are TGTGCCAGTCGACAGGCCCTTTCGAAAAAGGAGCAGTTCTTC. Residues: CASRQALSKKEQFF.

This clone was detected only a few times. V and J are TRBV18 and TRBJ1-6; unclear D gene. The CDR3 totals 11 residues. Trimming left V 3 bases short and J 7 bases short, with 1 base between. Germline V gives CDR1 KGHSH, CDR2 LQKENI. CDR3 DNA: TGTGCCAGCTCACCCAATTCACCCCTCCACTTT. It translates to CASSPNSPLHF.

This clone was recorded once. The chain uses TRBV7-2 and TRBJ2-7, with D perhaps TRBD2 (7 bases). V was cut by 2 bases and J by 3 bases, with 14 bases left in between. The CDR3 totals 15 residues. Per germline, CDR1 SGHTA and CDR2 FQGNSA. The CDR3 region has the DNA TGTGCCAGCAGCTTATCCGGGGGGCCTAACTACGAGCAGTACTTC. This codes for CASSLSGGPNYEQYF.

This chain uses TRBV7-2 with TRBJ2-5; no reliable D call. This CDR3 contains 11 residues. The germline V gene has CDR1 SGHTA and CDR2 FQGNSA. Trimming removed 6 bases from V and 2 bases from J, with 4 bases in between. The CDR3 sequence is CASRIQETQYF. Here the CDR3 DNA reads TGTGCCAGCAGGATACAAGAGACCCAGTACTTC.